These 2 T cell receptor beta chains originate from one sample sequenced in a study of blood T cells in healthy people across ages. Combining a sample-barcoded 5' primer with a J-beta primer mix, a second PCR ran for roughly 6 to 11 cycles. Each CDR3 protein is one row after TCRdb ran MiXCR on the 5' RACE reads. The table shows roughly 650,000 distinct CDR3 sequences, with 32% occurring only once. The sample consisted of blood. These receptors were obtained from a woman of 80 years or more in good health.

This clonotype was detected many times. The rearrangement uses TRBV5-6 and TRBJ1-5, with D possibly TRBD1 on 6 matching bases. The germline V gene has CDR1 SGHDT and CDR2 YYEEEE. The V end lost 4 bases, the J end lost 3 bases, and 11 bases lay between the germline ends. There are 14 residues in the CDR3. CDR3 sequence reads: CASSTGQYNQPQHF. In nucleotides, the CDR3 is TGTGCCAGCAGCACTGGACAGTACAATCAGCCCCAGCATTTT.

This clonotype came up many times. The genes are TRBV12-3 or TRBV12-4 and TRBJ2-6; 7 nucleotides line up with TRBD1. The CDR3 extends over 16 amino acids. The ends lost 0 bases at V and 2 bases at J; junction bases unmatched: 1. CDR3 region: CASSLAGTAGANVLTF. As DNA, the CDR3 is TGTGCCAGCAGTTTAGCCGGGACAGCTGGGGCCAACGTCCTGACTTTC.